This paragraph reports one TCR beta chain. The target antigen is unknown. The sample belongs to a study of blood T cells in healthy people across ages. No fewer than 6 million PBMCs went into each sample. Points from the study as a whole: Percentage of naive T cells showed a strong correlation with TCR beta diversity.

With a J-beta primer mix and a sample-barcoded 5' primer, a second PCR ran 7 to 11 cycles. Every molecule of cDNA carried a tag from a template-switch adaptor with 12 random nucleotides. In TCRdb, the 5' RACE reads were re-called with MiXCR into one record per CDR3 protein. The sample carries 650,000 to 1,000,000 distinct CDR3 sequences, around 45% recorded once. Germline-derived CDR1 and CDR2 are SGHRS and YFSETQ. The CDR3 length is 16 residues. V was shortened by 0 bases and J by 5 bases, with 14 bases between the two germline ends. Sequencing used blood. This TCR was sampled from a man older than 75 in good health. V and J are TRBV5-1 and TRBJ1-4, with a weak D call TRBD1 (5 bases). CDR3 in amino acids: CASSLVMGGENEKLFF. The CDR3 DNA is TGCGCCAGCAGCTTGGTAATGGGGGGTGAAAATGAAAAACTGTTTTTT.